A selection of T cell receptor beta chains follows, all from one sample in a study of blood T cell repertoires in COVID-19. Profiled with immunoSEQ multiplex PCR; TCRdb holds only in-frame clones, not every one. The sample carries about 200,000 clones, about 85% recorded once. Sequenced sample: peripheral blood. The receptors shown here come from a woman of 80 years or more with acute or convalescent COVID-19. CDR3s leave out the opening cysteine and the closing phenylalanine or tryptophan. D genes are given only for firm matches.

.,TRBJ1-6,TRBV5-6,ASSLVENSPLH
TRBD1,TRBJ1-3,TRBV7-2,ASSFARGNTIY
TRBD1,TRBJ1-1,TRBV11-2,ASSIVTGGNTEAF
TRBD1,TRBJ1-3,TRBV5-1,ASSPPLTAGGGGNTIY
.,TRBJ2-5,TRBV6-5,ASKRVQETQY
.,TRBJ1-5,TRBV10-2,ASRYSPNQPQH
.,TRBJ2-7,TRBV27,ASRAGLSSYEQY
.,TRBJ1-2,TRBV7-6,ASSQNIRTNYGYT
TRBD2,TRBJ2-2,TRBV11-3,ASSTSGSAGELF
.,TRBJ2-5,TRBV28,ASTWWGVDGTQY
.,TRBJ1-1,TRBV18,ASSEGQPRRAEAF
TRBD1,TRBJ2-3,TRBV6-2/TRBV6-3,ASSSYLGQAPSDTQY
.,TRBJ2-3,TRBV7-3,ASSRGMGITDTQY
.,TRBJ2-7,TRBV7-8,ASSPQGQNYEQY
.,TRBJ1-2,TRBV12-5,ASGLVSTGGYT
TRBD2,TRBJ2-5,TRBV19,ASSIGLAGQETQY
.,TRBJ1-1,TRBV18,ASSPREPPEAF
TRBD2,TRBJ2-7,TRBV14,ASSRTSGSYEQY
TRBD1,TRBJ1-6,TRBV7-2,ASSLIRGVPPLH
.,TRBJ1-1,TRBV10-3,AIASGGRSAEAF
TRBD2,TRBJ2-2,TRBV23-1,ASYTLSTSAKNIWTGELF
TRBD2,TRBJ2-7,TRBV27,ASICGRVSEQY
.,TRBJ2-7,TRBV2,ASSEAPQGSY
.,TRBJ2-2,TRBV7-9,ASSFIRQWTGELF
.,TRBJ1-5,TRBV6-5,ASRFFGQRNQPQH
.,TRBJ1-5,TRBV18,ASSPPLGQGQPQH
.,TRBJ2-3,TRBV27,ASSSNSPSDTQY
TRBD2,TRBJ2-1,TRBV7-3,ASSRSGIPGEQF
.,TRBJ1-1,TRBV7-2,ASSLSGQNTEAF
.,TRBJ2-7,TRBV12-2,ASRLLREQY
TRBD2,TRBJ2-3,TRBV7-6,ASSQRGGGTQY
.,TRBJ2-3,TRBV24-1,ATSDDRLFPPNTQY
.,TRBJ1-6,TRBV28,AAFRGPYNSPLH
TRBD1,TRBJ2-2,TRBV28,ASSLLDRVIGELF
.,TRBJ2-2,TRBV6-6,ASSYSPGSGELF
TRBD1,TRBJ2-1,TRBV7-2,ASSPRDSVWVGQF
TRBD1,TRBJ1-1,TRBV5-6,ASRTTGQTTGEEAF
TRBD1,TRBJ2-3,TRBV10-3,AISDRVGTDTQY
.,TRBJ1-1,TRBV28,ASSFRGGQNTEAF
.,TRBJ2-1,TRBV7-2,ASSLAWQNEQF
TRBD1,TRBJ2-7,TRBV14,ASSRSGGTYEQY